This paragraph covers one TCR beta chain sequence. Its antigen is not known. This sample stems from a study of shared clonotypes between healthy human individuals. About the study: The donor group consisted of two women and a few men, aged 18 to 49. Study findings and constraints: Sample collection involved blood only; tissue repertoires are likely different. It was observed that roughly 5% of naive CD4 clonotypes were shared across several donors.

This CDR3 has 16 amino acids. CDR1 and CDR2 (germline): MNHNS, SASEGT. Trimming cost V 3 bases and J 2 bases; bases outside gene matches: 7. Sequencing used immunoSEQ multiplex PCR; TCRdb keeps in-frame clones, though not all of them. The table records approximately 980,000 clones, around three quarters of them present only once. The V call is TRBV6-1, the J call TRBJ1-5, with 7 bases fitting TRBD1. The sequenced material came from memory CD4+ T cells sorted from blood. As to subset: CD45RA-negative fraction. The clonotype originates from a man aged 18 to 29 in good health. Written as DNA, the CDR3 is TGTGCCAGCAGTGAGCGACAGGGTGCAGGCAATCAGCCCCAGCATTTT. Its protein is CASSERQGAGNQPQHF.